This T cell receptor (beta chain) stems from a study of Ad26.COV2.S vaccination and SARS-CoV-2 variants. Assay used: immunoSEQ multiplex PCR; TCRdb lists only in-frame clones, some missing. This sample has about 680,000 clones, with more than 80% found just once. Documented treatment: about 20 received Ad26.COV2.S at low or high dose, single or two shots; 5 received placebo; per-sample allocation not given. Sampling was done on day 63 after the first vaccine or placebo injection. The specimen comprised peripheral blood, sampled in a trial of Ad26.COV2.S vaccine versus placebo. The clonotype was recovered from a person aged 18-65 years who received the Ad26.COV2.S COVID-19 vaccine or a placebo.

For the CDR3, the DNA is TGTGCCAGTAGTGACCGGACAGGGGGCACGAACGAGCAGTACTTC. Protein product: CASSDRTGGTNEQYF. The chain joins TRBV19 to TRBJ2-7; 11 bases are shared with TRBD1. CDR1 is LNHDA and CDR2 is SQIVND in the germline V gene (reference sequence). With V trimmed by 5 bases and J by 5 bases, 8 bases remained unmatched. The CDR3 has 15 amino acids.